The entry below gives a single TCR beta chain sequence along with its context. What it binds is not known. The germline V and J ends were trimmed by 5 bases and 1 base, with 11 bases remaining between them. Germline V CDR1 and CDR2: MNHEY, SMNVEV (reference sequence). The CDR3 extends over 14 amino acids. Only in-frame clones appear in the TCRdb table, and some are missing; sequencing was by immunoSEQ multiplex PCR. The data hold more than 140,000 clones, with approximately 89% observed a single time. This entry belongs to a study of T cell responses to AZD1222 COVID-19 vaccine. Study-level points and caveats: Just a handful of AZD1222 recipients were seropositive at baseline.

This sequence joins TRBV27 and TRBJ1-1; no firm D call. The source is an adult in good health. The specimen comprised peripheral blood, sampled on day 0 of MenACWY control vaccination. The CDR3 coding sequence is TGTGCCAGCAGTACACACTCAGGGAACACTGAAGCTTTCTTT. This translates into CASSTHSGNTEAFF.